This TCR beta chain stems from a study of siplizumab effects on memory and regulatory T cells. General observations from the study: Siplizumab caused a significant drop in alloreactive sequences traceable to unstimulated CD4+ memory cells. Naive T cells seemed more diverse than memory cells and seemed major alloresponse contributors. A mean of about 72% of mappable alloreactive CD4+ clones were Treg-derived with siplizumab, compared with about 30% in controls.

Sequencing was performed with immunoSEQ multiplex PCR; in TCRdb, only in-frame clones are kept and a portion is missing. The table lists tens of thousands of clones, roughly 83% of them singletons. Germline values: CDR1 SGHTS, CDR2 YDEGEE. The CDR3 is 13 residues long. Trimming removed 1 base at V and 3 bases at J, with 7 bases between. Of note for this clone: Its antigen is undetermined.

The material sequenced was memory CD4+ T cells sorted from blood. The chain carries TRBV5-8 and TRBJ1-2; D gene ambiguous. The TCR comes from a human donor in good health. CDR3 bases: TGTGCCAGCAGCTTGTCGGACTACTATGGCTACACCTTC. This codes for CASSLSDYYGYTF. Full variable domain (outside the CDR3, taken from reference TRBV5-8 and TRBJ1-2): EAGVTQSPTHLIKTRGQQATLRCSPISGHTSVYWYQQALGLGLQFLLWYDEGEERNRGNFPPRFSGRQFPNYSSELNVNALELEDSALYLCASSLSDYYGYTFGSGTRLTVV.